These 21 T cell receptor beta chains originate from one sample sequenced in a study of breast tumors, draining lymph nodes, adjacent tissues. Samples came from axillary lymph nodes draining the breast cancer. TCRdb reprocessed the multiplex PCR reads with MiXCR, giving one entry per CDR3 protein. Altogether approximately 200,000 distinct CDR3 sequences are present, approximately 31% being singletons, with the ten largest covering roughly 4%. Material for sequencing was axillary lymph node tissue. The receptor source for this set is a female donor with breast cancer. Some clones in this sample may be carry-over from other donors' samples.

At least ten counts were recorded for this clonotype. The chain carries TRBV4-1 and TRBJ1-3; D is undetermined. The V and J ends lost 8 bases and 0 bases respectively, with 14 bases between them. Per germline, CDR1 MGHRA and CDR2 YSYEKL. The CDR3 sequence is 15 residues long. CDR3 coding DNA: TGCGCCAGCGCCCCGGAGCCTCACTCTGGAAACACCATATATTTT. Residues: CASAPEPHSGNTIYF.

The V gene is TRBV19, the J gene TRBJ1-4, with D tentatively TRBD1 (5 bases). Germline CDR1 LNHDA, CDR2 SQIVND (reference sequence). The CDR3 extends over 15 amino acids. V was clipped by 4 bases and J by 10 bases, with 19 bases between them. Written as DNA, the CDR3 is TGTGCCAGTAGTACCCACGAGGGGAGCTCTGGAAAACTGTTTTTT. Its translation: CASSTHEGSSGKLFF.

This clonotype was detected ten times or more. This chain joins TRBV13 and TRBJ2-3; tentatively, D is TRBD1 or TRBD2 (6 bases each). Germline-derived CDR1 and CDR2 are PRHDT and FYEKMQ (reference sequence). The V and J ends lost 1 base and 6 bases respectively, with 20 bases between them. This CDR3 comprises 17 residues. The CDR3 sequence is CASSLEGGRRAGDTQYF. In nucleotides, the CDR3 is TGTGCCAGCAGCTTAGAGGGGGGCAGACGGGCTGGGGATACGCAGTATTTT.

This clonotype was detected many times. The chain employs TRBV7-8 and TRBJ2-3; TRBD2 aligns across 8 bases. The CDR3 is made up of 16 amino acids. CDR1 SGHVS and CDR2 FQNEAQ come from the germline V gene. V lost 5 bases and J lost 5; bases outside the gene matches: 12. The CDR3 sequence is CASSAGGGLEVDTQYF. The CDR3 nucleotides read TGTGCCAGCAGCGCCGGAGGGGGACTAGAAGTAGATACGCAGTATTTT.

About this clonotype: This sequence may be a read error, since a much larger clone differs from it by one base. The chain couples TRBV12-3 or TRBV12-4 to TRBJ1-2, with D possibly matching TRBD1 (5 bases). This CDR3 has 13 residues. The ends were cut back, 6 bases at V and 4 bases at J, with 12 bases in the middle. The CDR3 DNA is TGTGCCAGCAGCCACGGGGCCCCCTATGGCTACACCTTC. As protein: CASSHGAPYGYTF.

This clonotype has at least ten counts. The rearrangement joins TRBV14 to TRBJ1-2; no clear D gene. Germline V gene sequence: CDR1 SGHDN, CDR2 FVKESK. The CDR3 consists of 12 residues. Between the trimmed V and J ends, which lost 5 bases and 5 bases, there was a span of 9 bases. The CDR3 sequence: CASSSRLYGYTF. CDR3 coding DNA: TGTGCCAGCAGCTCAAGGCTTTATGGCTACACCTTC.

This sequence joins TRBV7-8 and TRBJ2-7; 14 bases map to TRBD2. This CDR3 has 16 amino acids. Germline V lookup: CDR1 SGHVS, CDR2 FQNEAQ. J was trimmed by 2 bases and V by 5 bases; bases with no gene match: 5. Written as DNA, the CDR3 is TGTGCCAGCAGCCTGACTAGCGGGGGGGCCGCCTACGAGCAGTACTTC. Protein product: CASSLTSGGAAYEQYF.

This clonotype was observed many times. Germline and junction disagree at one end, which may indicate a read error. The CDR3 coding sequence is TGCAGTGCTAGTTCCCCCTCCTCCCGGCAGGGTAACTTC. Amino acid sequence: CSASSPSSRQGNF. The chain is built from TRBV20-1 and TRBJ2-5; tentatively, D is TRBD1 (5 bases). The CDR3 is made up of 13 amino acids. Germline lookup yields CDR1 DFQATT and CDR2 SNEGSKA (reference sequence).

The sample holds many counts of this clonotype. The chain combines TRBV5-5 with TRBJ1-5; the D is unclear. CDR3 length: 15 residues. From germline, CDR1 is SGHKS and CDR2 YYEKEE (reference sequence). Trimming removed 0 bases at V and 6 bases at J, with 13 bases between. The CDR3 here is CASSLVAGVSQPQHF. The CDR3 DNA is TGTGCCAGCAGCTTGGTGGCCGGGGTGAGTCAGCCCCAGCATTTT.

This chain uses TRBV2 with TRBJ2-5; 9 bases fit TRBD2. With V trimmed by 7 bases and J by 4 bases, 13 bases remained unmatched. Germline loops: CDR1 SNHLY, CDR2 FYNNEI. The CDR3 totals 16 residues. CDR3 nucleotide sequence: TGTGCCAGCATGGCTGGGCTAGCGGGGATGGGAGAGACCCAGTACTTC. Encoded protein: CASMAGLAGMGETQYF. Full variable domain (missing parts from reference TRBV2 and TRBJ2-5): EPEVTQTPSHQVTQMGQEVILRCVPISNHLYFYWYRQILGQKVEFLVSFYNNEISEKSEIFDDQFSVERPDGSNFTLKIRSTKLEDSAMYFCASMAGLAGMGETQYFGPGTRLLVL.

This clonotype has at least ten counts. The V and J genes are TRBV4-2 and TRBJ2-7; TRBD1 agrees at 7 bases. V was pared by 5 bases and J by 0 bases, with 7 bases of the junction left unmatched. CDR1 is LGHNA, CDR2 YNFKEQ, per germline. This CDR3 has 15 amino acids. The CDR3 here is CASSDGQVSSYEQYF. CDR3 in DNA: TGTGCCAGCAGCGACGGACAGGTCAGCTCCTACGAGCAGTACTTC.

Ten or more counts support this clonotype. The chain combines TRBV20-1 with TRBJ1-2; TRBD1 matches 10 bases. The V and J ends lost 0 bases and 2 bases, in that order; junction bases with no gene match: 3. CDR1 and CDR2 (germline): DFQATT, SNEGSKA (reference sequence). CDR3 length: 15 amino acids. The CDR3 bases are TGCAGTGCTAGAGATACGGGACAGGGGAACTATGGCTACACCTTC. Its protein product is CSARDTGQGNYGYTF.

This clonotype has a count of ten or more. The chain joins TRBV20-1 to TRBJ2-7; 9 positions match TRBD2. Germline CDR1 reads DFQATT; CDR2 reads SNEGSKA (reference sequence). The CDR3 runs 13 residues. V was clipped by 3 bases and J by 5 bases; unmatched bases: 5. For the CDR3, the DNA is TGCAGTGCTAGGAATGCGGGAGGGGACGAGCAGTACTTC. Translating it yields CSARNAGGDEQYF.

The table lists this clonotype with many counts. The genes are TRBV6-4 and TRBJ2-2; TRBD2 agrees at 9 bases. The CDR3 contains 13 residues. V lost 6 bases, J lost 7 bases, and 3 bases stayed unmatched. Looked up from germline, CDR1 is MRHNA and CDR2 is SNTAGT. The CDR3 region has the DNA TGTGCCAGCAGACAGACTAGCGGCGGGGAGCTGTTTTTT. Translating it yields CASRQTSGGELFF.

This clonotype has only a few counts. This chain uses TRBV5-4 with TRBJ2-5; a possible D gene is TRBD1 (8 bases). This CDR3 contains 14 residues. V was clipped by 4 bases and J by 5 bases, with 15 bases between them. Germline V gene sequence: CDR1 SGHNT, CDR2 YYREEE (reference sequence). The CDR3 DNA reads as TGTGCCAGCAGCGTACAGGGGGGGGGGGAGACCCAGTACTTC. Its protein product is CASSVQGGGETQYF.

This clonotype appeared many times. The chain recombines TRBV7-8 with TRBJ2-7, with 9 nucleotides matching TRBD1. V shed 5 bases, J shed 5 bases, and the junction held 7 bases outside the gene matches. Looked up from germline, CDR1 is SGHVS and CDR2 is FQNEAQ. The CDR3 is 14 residues long. The CDR3 sequence is CASSAGQGHHEQYF. DNA for the CDR3: TGTGCCAGCAGCGCGGGACAGGGTCATCACGAGCAGTACTTC.

Only a few counts were recorded for this clonotype. The chain joins TRBV3-1 to TRBJ2-7; no definite D call. CDR1 is LGHDT, CDR2 YNNKEL, per germline (reference sequence). Trimming stripped 1 base from V and 0 bases from J, with 10 bases between. The CDR3 totals 15 residues. CDR3 DNA: TGTGCCAGCAGCCAAGTAGGGCCCTTCTCCTACGAGCAGTACTTC. Its translation is CASSQVGPFSYEQYF.

This clonotype was seen many times. The chain recombines TRBV3-1 with TRBJ1-4; weak D call: TRBD1 (5 bases). Germline CDR1 LGHDT, CDR2 YNNKEL (reference sequence). The CDR3 consists of 14 residues. With 1 base removed from V and 7 bases from J, the gap between germline ends came to 10 bases. The CDR3 is CASSQVIGGEKLFF. CDR3 sequence (DNA): TGTGCCAGCAGCCAAGTGATTGGGGGTGAAAAACTGTTTTTT.

The J gene is TRBJ1-4, the V gene TRBV19; D is uncertain. There are 14 residues in the CDR3. CDR1 LNHDA and CDR2 SQIVND come from the germline V gene (reference sequence). The germline V and J ends were trimmed by 4 bases and 7 bases, with 13 bases remaining between them. The CDR3 DNA is TGTGCCAGTAGTACCATAAGGGCTACTGAAAAACTGTTTTTT. This translates into CASSTIRATEKLFF. Using reference TRBV19 and TRBJ1-4 for the parts outside the CDR3, the full variable domain is DGGITQSPKYLFRKEGQNVTLSCEQNLNHDAMYWYRQDPGQGLRLIYYSQIVNDFQKGDIAEGYSVSREKKESFPLTVTSAQKNPTAFYLCASSTIRATEKLFFGSGTQLSVL.

As concerns this clonotype: With a much larger clone just one base away, this may be a read error. Given the absence of the conserved phenylalanine or tryptophan at the CDR3 end, a read error is likely. The chain combines TRBV9 with TRBJ1-2, with D unresolved. This CDR3 comprises 13 residues. Trimming stripped 0 bases from V and 4 bases from J, with 7 bases between. Germline loops: CDR1 SGDLS, CDR2 YYNGEE. CDR3 nucleotide sequence: TGTGCCAGCAGCGTAGTCGACTCCTATGGCTACACCTCC. Encoded protein: CASSVVDSYGYTS.

The J gene is TRBJ2-5, the V gene TRBV5-4; D gene ambiguous. The CDR3 contains 13 residues. V shed 3 bases and J shed 5 bases, with 11 bases lying between them. Germline V lookup: CDR1 SGHNT, CDR2 YYREEE (reference sequence). The CDR3 here is CASSSTLGETQYF. The CDR3 nucleotides are TGTGCCAGCAGCTCGACACTCGGGGAGACCCAGTACTTC.